These T cell receptor beta chains were read from a single sample in a study of blood T cell repertoires in COVID-19. The table came from immunoSEQ multiplex PCR; TCRdb's copy has only in-frame clones and leaves some out. This sample has fewer than 250,000 clones, with roughly four fifths found just once. The sequencing sample was made of peripheral blood. Receptors originate from an older woman with acute or convalescent COVID-19. CDR3s include the opening cysteine and the closing phenylalanine or tryptophan. A D gene is named only where the DNA matches it firmly. A row's size may be missing; if present it is once, few, many or a size class.

cdr3_nt,cdr3_aa,j_call,d_call,clone_size,v_call
TGTGCCAGCAGCCAAGTTGGACAGGGCAACACCGGGGAGCTGTTTTTT,CASSQVGQGNTGELFF,TRBJ2-2,TRBD1,.,TRBV3-1/TRBV3-2
TGTGCCAGCAGTCCGGGACAGGGGTTTGAAGCTTTCTTT,CASSPGQGFEAFF,TRBJ1-1,TRBD1,.,TRBV12-3/TRBV12-4
TGTGCCAGCAGCAATAGCGGGGGGAATCTTAATGAGCAGTTCTTC,CASSNSGGNLNEQFF,TRBJ2-1,TRBD2,.,TRBV7-4
TGTGCCAGCAGCCCCGGACAGGGTAGACCGAACACTGAAGCTTTCTTT,CASSPGQGRPNTEAFF,TRBJ1-1,TRBD1,.,TRBV7-9
TGCGCCAGCAGCCAAGATAGTGGTGGGACAGGGGCAACCCTGGGCTACACCTTC,CASSQDSGGTGATLGYTF,TRBJ1-2,TRBD1,.,TRBV4-1
TGTGCCAGCAGCTTAGCCCCCGGGACAGGCACTAATGAAAAACTGTTTTTT,CASSLAPGTGTNEKLFF,TRBJ1-4,TRBD1,.,TRBV7-9
TGTGCCAGTAGTCTCTCCGGGACAGGGTGGTCCACTGAAGCTTTCTTT,CASSLSGTGWSTEAFF,TRBJ1-1,TRBD1,.,TRBV19
TGCGCCAGCAGCCCTTATGGACAGAACTATGGCTACACCTTC,CASSPYGQNYGYTF,TRBJ1-2,.,.,TRBV5-1
TGCAGCGTGCGAGGGGTCTCGCGGGGGGGGAGCTCCTACAATGAGCAGTTCTTC,CSVRGVSRGGSSYNEQFF,TRBJ2-1,TRBD2,.,TRBV29-1
TGTGCCAGCAGTTACGCAGGGCTGGCTCCACAGCCCCAGCATTTT,CASSYAGLAPQPQHF,TRBJ1-5,.,.,TRBV28
TGCAGTGCTAGTGGGACAGGACGATCCTATAATTCACCCCTCCACTTT,CSASGTGRSYNSPLHF,TRBJ1-6,TRBD1,.,TRBV20-1
TGCGCCAGCAGCCTTCAGTCGGGACAGGCTGGGGGCTACACCTTC,CASSLQSGQAGGYTF,TRBJ1-2,TRBD1,.,TRBV4-3
TGTGCCAGCAGCGCGGGGACAGGCGAGCAGTACTTC,CASSAGTGEQYF,TRBJ2-7,TRBD1,.,TRBV11-3
TGTGCCAGCAGTTTTGGAAGCGGTGAAAAACTGTTTTTT,CASSFGSGEKLFF,TRBJ1-4,.,once,TRBV28
TGTGCCAGCACCACACCTTATAGCAATCAGCCCCAGCATTTT,CASTTPYSNQPQHF,TRBJ1-5,.,.,TRBV6-6
TGTGCCAGCAGTTTACTAACAGGAGAGAACTATGGCTACACCTTC,CASSLLTGENYGYTF,TRBJ1-2,.,.,TRBV28
TGCGCCAGCAGCGATACAGGGGGCGAGAATACGCAGTATTTT,CASSDTGGENTQYF,TRBJ2-3,TRBD1,.,TRBV5-1
TGTGCCAGCAGCCAAGAAGGGACAGGACCATATGGCTACACCTTC,CASSQEGTGPYGYTF,TRBJ1-2,TRBD1,.,TRBV4-2
TGTGCCAGCAGCTTAGAGCGCCAGGGGGCCAACGAGCAGTACTTC,CASSLERQGANEQYF,TRBJ2-7,TRBD1,.,TRBV11-2
TGTGCCAGCAGTTCCCATCGAGGACACCCTAATTCACCCCTCCACTTT,CASSSHRGHPNSPLHF,TRBJ1-6,.,.,TRBV6-2/TRBV6-3
TGTGCCAGCGTTCTGGGCGGGAGATCCTACGAGCAGTACTTC,CASVLGGRSYEQYF,TRBJ2-7,TRBD2,.,TRBV5-8
TGTGCCAGCAGTCCTCTCCGGGGACATGAAGCTTTCTTT,CASSPLRGHEAFF,TRBJ1-1,.,.,TRBV7-2
TGTGCCAGCAGTTACTCCCCTTACAGGGGTAAGACTGAAGCTTTCTTT,CASSYSPYRGKTEAFF,TRBJ1-1,TRBD1,.,TRBV6-2/TRBV6-3
TGTGCCAGTAGCATTGACGGGGGTTCATACGAGCAGTACTTC,CASSIDGGSYEQYF,TRBJ2-7,.,.,TRBV19
TGTGCCTGGAGTGTAAATGCAGGTCCGTCAAGGAAACTGTTTTTT,CAWSVNAGPSRKLFF,TRBJ1-4,.,.,TRBV30
TGTGCCAGTAGTATAGCCCGACAGATGAACACTGAAGCTTTCTTT,CASSIARQMNTEAFF,TRBJ1-1,.,.,TRBV19
TGTGCCAGCAGTTACTTGGCGGACTATGGCTACACCTTC,CASSYLADYGYTF,TRBJ1-2,.,.,TRBV6-6
TGTGCCAGCAGCTACGACTATGCGGGGGGCACAGATACGCAGTATTTT,CASSYDYAGGTDTQYF,TRBJ2-3,TRBD2,once,TRBV7-2
TGTGCCAGTAGTAACAGGGAAGGGAACTATGGCTACACCTTC,CASSNREGNYGYTF,TRBJ1-2,.,.,TRBV19
TGTGCCACCACCATCCGGGGGAGCAATCAGCCCCAGCATTTT,CATTIRGSNQPQHF,TRBJ1-5,.,.,TRBV15
TGTGCCAGTAGTGGGAAACAGGGGGCGAATTACAATGAGCAGTTCTTC,CASSGKQGANYNEQFF,TRBJ2-1,TRBD1,.,TRBV19
TGTGCCAGCAGCTTGTCATTCGGGAATACGCGGAATTCACCCCTCCACTTT,CASSLSFGNTRNSPLHF,TRBJ1-6,.,.,TRBV5-6
TGTGCCAGCAGCTGGGGACAGGGACCGTTACAGCCCCAGCATTTT,CASSWGQGPLQPQHF,TRBJ1-5,TRBD1,.,TRBV7-2